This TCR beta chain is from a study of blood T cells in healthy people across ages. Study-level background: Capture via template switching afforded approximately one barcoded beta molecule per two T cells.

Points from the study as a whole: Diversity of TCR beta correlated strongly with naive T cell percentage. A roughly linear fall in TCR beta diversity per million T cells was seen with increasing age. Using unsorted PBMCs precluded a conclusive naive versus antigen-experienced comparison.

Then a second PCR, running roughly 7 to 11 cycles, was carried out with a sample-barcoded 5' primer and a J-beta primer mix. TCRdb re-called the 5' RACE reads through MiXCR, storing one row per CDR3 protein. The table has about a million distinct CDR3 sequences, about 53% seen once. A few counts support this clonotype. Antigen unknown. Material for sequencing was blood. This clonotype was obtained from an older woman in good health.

The CDR3 loop reads CATTGAGGSYEQYF. Written as DNA, the CDR3 is TGTGCCACTACGGGAGCGGGAGGCTCCTACGAGCAGTACTTC. This chain uses TRBV4-2 with TRBJ2-7; the match to TRBD2 covers 9 bases. V shed 10 bases and J 0 bases; nucleotides not matched to a gene: 7. Germline V gene sequence: CDR1 LGHNA, CDR2 YNFKEQ. The CDR3 length is 14 residues.